The 30 T cell receptor beta chains presented below share a single source sample, sequenced in a study of T cells in Graves' hyperthyroidism and ophthalmopathy. The TCR beta CDR3 regions underwent amplification using RNA transcripts as the source. TCR CDR3 underwent first-round RT-PCR with the HTBI primer set. TCRdb fed the multiplex PCR reads into MiXCR, producing one record per CDR3 protein. The sample shows under 130,000 distinct CDR3 sequences, less than 55% of them seen only once. Sample: blood. These receptors originate from a man aged 35 to 55 with Graves' hyperthyroidism.

This clonotype has more than one count but fewer than ten. The CDR3 loop is CASSPGPGAEDTQYF. Here the CDR3 DNA reads TGTGCCAGCTCACCAGGGCCAGGGGCAGAAGATACGCAGTATTTT. V is TRBV5-6 and J is TRBJ2-3, with a tentative D call TRBD1 (6 bases). The germline CDR1 and CDR2 sequences are SGHDT and YYEEEE. Trimming stripped 7 bases from V and 5 bases from J, with 20 bases between. The CDR3 runs 15 residues.

This clonotype occurred many times. The V and J genes are TRBV6-2 or TRBV6-3 and TRBJ2-7, with D perhaps TRBD1 or TRBD2 (5 bases each). The CDR3 totals 11 residues. Trimming removed 6 bases from V and 5 bases from J, with 8 bases in between. Germline CDR1 and CDR2: MNHEY and SVGEGT. Here the CDR3 DNA reads TGTGCCAGCAGCTGGGGACACGAGCAGTACTTC. Protein sequence: CASSWGHEQYF.

For the CDR3, the DNA is TGTGCCAGCATCGTGAGAGGGGGGCATGGCTACACCTTC. Translated, it gives CASIVRGGHGYTF. The gene calls are TRBV5-8 and TRBJ1-2, with a weak D call TRBD1 (6 bases). Germline V gene sequence: CDR1 SGHTS, CDR2 YDEGEE. V lost 6 bases to trimming and J lost 6 bases, with 15 bases between them. The CDR3 extends over 13 amino acids.

In its sample, this clonotype was seen many times. This chain links TRBV6-1 with TRBJ1-5; D is ambiguous. Germline CDR1 is MNHNS and CDR2 is SASEGT. CDR3 length equals 15 residues. V lost 2 bases to trimming and J lost 4 bases, with 12 bases between them. CDR3 coding DNA: TGTGCCAGCAGTGAATGGGGAGATCTGAATCAGCCCCAGCATTTT. Translation: CASSEWGDLNQPQHF.

The table lists this clonotype with many counts. This chain connects TRBV7-9 to TRBJ2-3; the D gene is possibly TRBD2 (6 bases). Trimming pared 5 bases from V and 10 bases from J, leaving 16 bases between. Germline lookup yields CDR1 SEHNR and CDR2 FQNEAQ (reference sequence). The CDR3 is 13 amino acids. CDR3 nucleotides: TGTGCCAGCAGCCCTGGCCTACGGGGGTCGCAGTATTTT. Translated: CASSPGLRGSQYF.

The genes are TRBV2 and TRBJ2-1, with D possibly called TRBD1 or TRBD2 (5 bases each). There are 15 residues in the CDR3. Germline values: CDR1 SNHLY, CDR2 FYNNEI. Trimming took 7 bases from V and 0 from J, leaving 13 bases between them. CDR3 protein: CASKGSGSSYNEQFF. The CDR3 DNA reads as TGTGCCAGCAAAGGGTCAGGGAGCTCCTACAATGAGCAGTTCTTC.

In this sample, this clonotype turned up a few times. V usage is TRBV19 and J usage is TRBJ1-6, with D tentatively TRBD1 (5 bases). Per germline, CDR1 LNHDA and CDR2 SQIVND (reference sequence). V was cut by 9 bases and J by 7 bases, with 25 bases left in between. The CDR3 spans 17 residues. The CDR3 DNA sequence: TGTGCCAGCATCGATTCTACCGGGGACTGGGGGAATTCACCCCTCCACTTT. Its translation: CASIDSTGDWGNSPLHF.

This clonotype was counted many times. The CDR3 loop is CASSRGQTNEKLFF. In DNA, the CDR3 is TGCGCCAGCAGCCGCGGACAGACTAATGAAAAACTGTTTTTT. This chain links TRBV5-1 with TRBJ1-4, with TRBD1 as a possible D gene (6 bases). CDR3 length: 14 amino acids. Trimming removed 4 bases from V and 2 bases from J, with 9 bases in between. Germline V lookup: CDR1 SGHRS, CDR2 YFSETQ.

The V and J genes are TRBV7-9 and TRBJ1-2; 7 bases line up with TRBD1. The CDR3 consists of 11 residues. Germline assignment: CDR1 SEHNR and CDR2 FQNEAQ (reference sequence). The J segment lost 13 bases and the V segment lost 5 bases, leaving 7 bases of the junction unmatched. The CDR3 DNA sequence: TGTGCCAGCAGCCGTAACAGGGGCGGCACCTTC. This codes for CASSRNRGGTF.

CDR3 in amino acids: CAIRHPYNEQFF. CDR3 sequence (DNA): TGTGCCATCAGGCATCCTTACAATGAGCAGTTCTTC. V is TRBV10-3 and J is TRBJ2-1; D gene unclear. This CDR3 is 12 amino acids long. Germline loops: CDR1 ENHRY, CDR2 SYGVKD. Trimming pared 6 bases from V and 4 bases from J, leaving 7 bases between.

This clonotype was recorded many times. The J gene is TRBJ2-1, the V gene TRBV19; 9 bases are shared with TRBD2. V was pared by 0 bases and J by 10 bases, with 4 bases of the junction left unmatched. The CDR3 sequence is 14 residues long. Per germline, CDR1 LNHDA and CDR2 SQIVND (reference sequence). In DNA, the CDR3 is TGTGCCAGTAGTATAGAAGCGGGGGGTAAGGAGCAGTTCTTC. Translated, it gives CASSIEAGGKEQFF.

This clonotype has a count of ten or more. This chain joins TRBV4-2 and TRBJ2-5; possibly TRBD2 for D (5 bases). The CDR3 consists of 14 residues. Germline CDR1 reads LGHNA; CDR2 reads YNFKEQ. The ends were cut back, 5 bases at V and 3 bases at J, with 13 bases in the middle. The CDR3 DNA sequence: TGTGCCAGCAGCACCCCCACTAGGAAAGAGACCCAGTACTTC. Translation: CASSTPTRKETQYF.

The table lists this clonotype with a few counts. The chain couples TRBV6-1 to TRBJ1-2; D remains ambiguous. The CDR3 covers 11 residues. Deletions cut 1 base from V and 8 bases from J, with 5 bases between. The germline gives CDR1 MNHNS, CDR2 SASEGT. CDR3 sequence: CASSEDEGYTF. CDR3 in DNA: TGTGCCAGCAGTGAAGACGAGGGCTACACCTTC.

To note about this clonotype: This may be a read error: a much more frequent sequence differs by one nucleotide. This chain links TRBV7-2 with TRBJ1-1, with 8 bases identical to TRBD1. The V gene's germline CDR1 is SGHTA and CDR2 FQGNSA. The CDR3 is made up of 16 amino acids. Written as DNA, the CDR3 is TGTGCCAACAGCTTCCCCTTTGGACAGGGCAACACTGAAGCTTTCTTT. The encoded protein is CANSFPFGQGNTEAFF.

CDR3 in DNA: TGTGCCACCAGCAGAGATCCGGGGGCACTGGCCAAAAGTATTCAGTACTTC. Amino acid sequence: CATSRDPGALAKSIQYF. This chain connects TRBV15 to TRBJ2-4; D assignment may be TRBD1 or TRBD2 (6 bases each). V lost 0 bases, J lost 10 bases, and 22 bases lay in between. CDR3 length: 17 residues. CDR1 and CDR2 from the germline V gene are LNHNV and YYDKDF (reference sequence).

A note on this clonotype: An end of the junction differs from the germline gene, which may be a read error. V and J are TRBV29-1 and TRBJ2-1; no clear D gene. CDR1 is SQVTM, CDR2 ANQGSEA, per germline. This CDR3 is 13 amino acids long. The DNA of the CDR3 is TGCAGCGTTGAAGTACGCGACGGCAATGAGCTGTTCTTC. Translating it yields CSVEVRDGNELFF.

The chain recombines TRBV3-1 with TRBJ2-3; 7 bases are a match to TRBD2. Germline CDR1 LGHDT, CDR2 YNNKEL (reference sequence). This CDR3 is 16 amino acids long. V lost 0 bases and J lost 2; bases outside the gene matches: 5. The CDR3: CASSQEGRGYTDTQYF. CDR3 bases: TGTGCCAGCAGCCAAGAGGGGCGGGGGTACACAGATACGCAGTATTTT.

This clonotype was seen only a few times. The CDR3 coding sequence is TGTGCCAGCAGTATAAGCGGGAGGGCGTCTCCCCCATACGGCGAGCAGTACTTC. Residues: CASSISGRASPPYGEQYF. This chain joins TRBV7-2 and TRBJ2-7; 10 bases are shared with TRBD2. The CDR3 has 18 residues. V shed 6 bases and J 6 bases; nucleotides not matched to a gene: 20. Germline-derived CDR1 and CDR2 are SGHTA and FQGNSA. The full variable domain, rest sourced from reference TRBV7-2 and TRBJ2-7, is GAGVSQSPSNKVTEKGKDVELRCDPISGHTALYWYRQSLGQGLEFLIYFQGNSAPDKSGLPSDRFSAERTGGSVSTLTIQRTQQEDSAVYLCASSISGRASPPYGEQYFGPGTRLTVT.

In regard to this clonotype: The CDR3 ends on some other residue instead of the conserved phenylalanine or tryptophan, so this is likely a read error. The V call is TRBV7-9, the J call TRBJ2-5; D may be TRBD2 (6 bases). The germline V gene has CDR1 SEHNR and CDR2 FQNEAQ (reference sequence). The CDR3 is 15 residues long. V was trimmed by 1 base and J by 0 bases, leaving 9 bases between them. In DNA form, the CDR3 reads TGTGCCAGCAGCTTAGGGGGGGTTTACCAAGAGACCCAGTACCTC. This encodes CASSLGGVYQETQYL.

The chain couples TRBV3-1 to TRBJ1-4; unclear D gene. Germline assignment: CDR1 LGHDT and CDR2 YNNKEL (reference sequence). V was pared by 1 base and J by 16 bases, with 13 bases between. The CDR3 loop spans 12 amino acids. This chain's CDR3 is CASSQGEGRPFF. The CDR3 DNA follows: TGTGCCAGCAGCCAAGGGGAGGGCAGACCGTTTTTT.

This clonotype was seen many times. This chain connects TRBV9 to TRBJ1-1; D ambiguous. The germline V and J ends were trimmed by 4 bases and 1 base, with 8 bases remaining between them. The CDR3 spans 13 residues. Germline V lookup: CDR1 SGDLS, CDR2 YYNGEE. In DNA, the CDR3 is TGTGCCAGCAGCCCCTCGGGGAACACTGAAGCTTTCTTT. Translated: CASSPSGNTEAFF.

The rearrangement joins TRBV20-1 to TRBJ1-5; maybe TRBD1 (6 bases). The germline CDR1 and CDR2 sequences are DFQATT and SNEGSKA (reference sequence). The CDR3 spans 14 residues. V gave up 6 bases and J gave up 3 bases, with 15 bases separating them. The CDR3 reads CSATTGFDNQPQHF. The CDR3, as DNA: TGCAGTGCCACTACAGGGTTTGACAATCAGCCCCAGCATTTT.

This clonotype came up many times. The V and J genes are TRBV2 and TRBJ2-7; 9 bases line up with TRBD2. CDR1 is SNHLY, CDR2 FYNNEI, per germline. This CDR3 is built from 16 residues. Trimming took 5 bases from V and 5 from J; bases not matched to a gene: 13. The CDR3 reads CASSPHRAGGQDEQYF. The CDR3 nucleotides are TGTGCCAGCAGTCCCCACAGGGCGGGGGGGCAGGACGAGCAGTACTTC.

The chain carries TRBV6-5 and TRBJ2-7; 12 bases agree with TRBD2. This CDR3 is built from 16 residues. Trimming at V came to 4 bases and at J to 6 bases, leaving 10 bases not matched to a gene. Germline V gives CDR1 MNHEY, CDR2 SVGAGI. DNA for the CDR3: TGTGCCAGCAGTTCCCACGGGACTAGCGGGTTTGGCGAGCAGTACTTC. Residues: CASSSHGTSGFGEQYF.

This clonotype was picked up many times. The chain carries TRBV19 and TRBJ2-1; 10 bases match TRBD2. Germline V CDR1 and CDR2: LNHDA, SQIVND (reference sequence). The V segment lost 6 bases and the J segment 5 bases; nucleotides outside the gene matches: 7. The CDR3 has 15 residues. The CDR3 DNA is TGTGCCAGTAGACAAGCGGGGGGGCCGCACAATGAGCAGTTCTTC. Amino acid sequence: CASRQAGGPHNEQFF. Using reference TRBV19 and TRBJ2-1 for the parts outside the CDR3, the full variable domain is DGGITQSPKYLFRKEGQNVTLSCEQNLNHDAMYWYRQDPGQGLRLIYYSQIVNDFQKGDIAEGYSVSREKKESFPLTVTSAQKNPTAFYLCASRQAGGPHNEQFFGPGTRLTVL.

The gene calls are TRBV20-1 and TRBJ1-1, with TRBD1 identical over 8 bases. The germline V gene encodes CDR1 DFQATT and CDR2 SNEGSKA (reference sequence). Trimming cost V 6 bases and J 8 bases; bases outside gene matches: 14. This CDR3 comprises 14 residues. The CDR3 nucleotides read TGCAGTGCCATCAACCCTACAGGGGGAACGGAAGCTTTCTTT. This gives the protein CSAINPTGGTEAFF.

In regard to this clonotype: Just one base apart from a much larger clone, this may be a read error. The rearrangement links TRBV6-5 to TRBJ2-5, with TRBD2 matching 7 bases. This CDR3 has 15 residues. With V trimmed by 4 bases and J by 0 bases, 5 bases remained unmatched. Per germline, CDR1 MNHEY and CDR2 SVGAGI. Here the CDR3 reads CASSCTRGYQETQYF. The CDR3 nucleotides are TGTGCCAGCAGTTGTACGCGGGGGTACCAAGAGACCCAGTACTTC.

This clonotype was seen only a few times. The genes are TRBV28 and TRBJ1-1; D gene uncertain. V was trimmed by 3 bases and J by 0 bases, leaving 11 bases between them. The CDR3 consists of 15 residues. Germline V gives CDR1 MDHEN, CDR2 SYDVKM. The CDR3 protein is CASSFGDRLNTEAFF. In nucleotides, the CDR3 is TGTGCCAGCAGTTTCGGAGACCGACTGAACACTGAAGCTTTCTTT.

This clonotype was recorded at least ten times. This chain joins TRBV11-2 and TRBJ1-4; 9 nucleotides agree with TRBD1. CDR3 size: 16 residues. Germline CDR1 SGHAT, CDR2 FQNNGV. The V gene end was trimmed by 4 bases and the J gene end by 0 bases; junction bases not matched to a gene: 3. CDR3 protein: CASSSRQGATNEKLFF. The CDR3 DNA reads as TGTGCCAGCAGCTCCCGACAGGGGGCAACTAATGAAAAACTGTTTTTT.

This clonotype occurred many times. The genes are TRBV7-3 and TRBJ2-5; D unresolved. The ends were cut back, 5 bases at V and 2 bases at J, with 9 bases in the middle. This CDR3 is built from 13 residues. Germline CDR1 SGHTA, CDR2 FQGTGA. CDR3 sequence reads: CASSRTVQETQYF. CDR3 DNA sequence: TGTGCCAGCAGCCGGACGGTGCAAGAGACCCAGTACTTC. Variable domain in full (rest from reference TRBV7-3 and TRBJ2-5): GAGVSQTPSNKVTEKGKYVELRCDPISGHTALYWYRQSLGQGPEFLIYFQGTGAADDSGLPNDRFFAVRPEGSVSTLKIQRTERGDSAVYLCASSRTVQETQYFGPGTRLLVL.